The clone carrying this T cell receptor beta chain showed up just once. The record originates from a study of blood T cell repertoires in COVID-19. With 1 base removed from V and 14 bases from J, the gap between germline ends came to 18 bases. The CDR3 has 13 residues. The germline CDR1 and CDR2 sequences are SGHNT and YYREEE (reference sequence). Using immunoSEQ multiplex PCR, the repertoire was profiled, and TCRdb retains in-frame clones only, with some absent. In the table there are about 200,000 clones, approximately 85% of which are singletons. The clonotype was recovered from a man aged 40-49 years with acute COVID-19. Sequenced sample: PBMCs or T cells enriched from blood (not recorded which). This chain uses TRBV5-4 with TRBJ1-1; the D gene is possibly TRBD1 (6 bases). CDR3 nucleotide sequence: TGTGCCAGCAGCTTGAACAGGGAGGGGGTGCTATTCTTT. Amino acids: CASSLNREGVLFF.